This T cell receptor beta chain was sequenced in a study of T cell changes during pregnancy in multiple sclerosis. Sequenced by immunoSEQ multiplex PCR; TCRdb stores in-frame clones only, minus some. The repertoire holds 99,000 or so clones, with 85% to 95% as singletons. Germline values: CDR1 MDHEN, CDR2 SYDVKM. The CDR3 has 17 residues. V gave up 4 bases and J gave up 6 bases; unmatched junction bases: 14. The sample consisted of peripheral blood, taken after pregnancy. This chain links TRBV28 with TRBJ2-7; TRBD2 matches 11 bases. The receptor was isolated from a female donor with multiple sclerosis, enrolled in a pregnancy study. The DNA for the CDR3 is TGTGCCAGCAGTTCCCCCTCACGACTAGCGGGATTAGGCGAGCAGTACTTC. Residues: CASSSPSRLAGLGEQYF.